A selection of T cell receptor beta chains follows, all from one sample in a study of shared clonotypes between healthy human individuals. Profiling relied on immunoSEQ multiplex PCR, and the TCRdb table lists in-frame clones only, not all of them. The data contain 560,000 or so clones, 95% to 97% of them singletons. The sample consisted of naive CD8+ T cells sorted from blood. These receptors were collected from a woman in her thirties in good health. Both conserved end residues are part of each CDR3. A D gene is named only where the DNA matches it firmly. Size is omitted from some rows. Given values are once, few, many or a class for expanded clones.

size: NA
D: NA
V: TRBV28
J: TRBJ2-5
CDR3: CASSLGVLPETQYF
DNA: TGTGCCAGCAGTTTAGGGGTTCTCCCAGAGACCCAGTACTTC

size: NA
D: NA
V: TRBV5-1
J: TRBJ1-2
CDR3: CASSLGSSWDPNYGYTF
DNA: TGCGCCAGCAGCTTGGGATCTTCCTGGGATCCTAACTATGGCTACACCTTC

size: NA
D: NA
V: TRBV28
J: TRBJ2-3
CDR3: CASSTNPDTQYF
DNA: TGTGCCAGCAGTACGAACCCAGATACGCAGTATTTT

size: NA
D: TRBD2
V: TRBV27
J: TRBJ2-5
CDR3: CASSLTPSGSFGETQYF
DNA: TGTGCCAGCAGCTTAACCCCTAGCGGGTCGTTCGGTGAGACCCAGTACTTC

size: NA
D: TRBD2
V: TRBV9
J: TRBJ2-5
CDR3: CASSVTEGLAGGLETQYF
DNA: TGTGCCAGCAGCGTGACGGAGGGGCTAGCGGGAGGGCTAGAGACCCAGTACTTC

size: once
D: NA
V: TRBV21-1
J: TRBJ2-7
CDR3: CASSKLSSGTPYEQYF
DNA: TGTGCCAGCAGCAAGCTCTCCTCCGGGACCCCCTACGAGCAGTACTTC

size: NA
D: TRBD1
V: TRBV11-3
J: TRBJ2-1
CDR3: CASSLDPHRGSSYNEQFF
DNA: TGTGCCAGCAGCTTAGATCCCCACAGGGGAAGCTCCTACAATGAGCAGTTCTTC

size: NA
D: NA
V: TRBV28
J: TRBJ2-7
CDR3: CASRTGEGTYNIYEQYF
DNA: TGTGCCAGCAGGACAGGAGAAGGGACGTACAATATCTACGAGCAGTACTTC

size: NA
D: TRBD2
V: TRBV6-1
J: TRBJ2-1
CDR3: CASSGSEAGGLFSYNEQFF
DNA: TGTGCCAGCAGTGGCAGTGAGGCGGGAGGCCTCTTCTCCTACAATGAGCAGTTCTTC

size: NA
D: TRBD2
V: TRBV7-3
J: TRBJ2-1
CDR3: CASSSSGRVNYNEQFF
DNA: TGTGCCAGCAGTTCTAGCGGGAGGGTGAACTACAATGAGCAGTTCTTC

size: few
D: NA
V: TRBV7-9
J: TRBJ1-1
CDR3: CASSFGVEAFF
DNA: TGTGCCAGCAGCTTTGGTGTGGAAGCTTTCTTT

size: once
D: NA
V: TRBV27
J: TRBJ2-5
CDR3: CASSPPGLPREETQYF
DNA: TGTGCCAGCAGTCCGCCGGGACTGCCGAGAGAAGAGACCCAGTACTTC

size: NA
D: NA
V: TRBV27
J: TRBJ2-7
CDR3: CASSQYGEQYF
DNA: TGTGCCAGCAGTCAGTACGGCGAGCAGTACTTC

size: NA
D: TRBD1
V: TRBV2
J: TRBJ1-4
CDR3: CASSEGQGVEKLFF
DNA: TGTGCCAGCAGTGAAGGGCAGGGGGTGGAAAAACTGTTTTTT

size: NA
D: TRBD1
V: TRBV6-5
J: TRBJ2-3
CDR3: CASSYWTGGTDTQYF
DNA: TGTGCCAGCAGTTACTGGACAGGGGGCACAGATACGCAGTATTTT

size: NA
D: TRBD2
V: TRBV2
J: TRBJ2-1
CDR3: CASSGSGSFNEQFF
DNA: TGTGCCAGCAGTGGTAGCGGGAGTTTTAATGAGCAGTTCTTC

size: NA
D: NA
V: TRBV27
J: TRBJ2-7
CDR3: CASSSTRGTYEQYF
DNA: TGTGCCAGCAGTAGCACACGGGGAACCTACGAGCAGTACTTC

size: NA
D: NA
V: TRBV6-6
J: TRBJ1-1
CDR3: CASRQQDTEAFF
DNA: TGTGCCAGCAGGCAACAAGATACTGAAGCTTTCTTT

size: NA
D: TRBD1
V: TRBV10-2
J: TRBJ2-2
CDR3: CASSTGTGNTGELFF
DNA: TGCGCCAGCAGTACCGGGACAGGGAACACCGGGGAGCTGTTTTTT

size: NA
D: TRBD1
V: TRBV9
J: TRBJ1-1
CDR3: CASSERGQTNTEAFF
DNA: TGTGCCAGCAGCGAACGGGGACAGACGAACACTGAAGCTTTCTTT

size: once
D: NA
V: TRBV7-2
J: TRBJ2-7
CDR3: CASRTKGYSYEQYF
DNA: TGTGCCAGCAGAACAAAGGGGTACAGCTACGAGCAGTACTTC

size: NA
D: NA
V: TRBV30
J: TRBJ1-1
CDR3: CAWEGSNTEAFF
DNA: TGTGCCTGGGAGGGGTCGAACACTGAAGCTTTCTTT

size: NA
D: NA
V: TRBV6-4
J: TRBJ2-7
CDR3: CASSRQGLTYEQYF
DNA: TGTGCCAGCAGTAGACAGGGACTGACCTACGAGCAGTACTTC

size: NA
D: NA
V: TRBV7-9
J: TRBJ2-3
CDR3: CASTNPDETSTDTQYF
DNA: TGTGCCAGCACCAACCCTGACGAAACTAGCACAGATACGCAGTATTTT

size: once
D: NA
V: TRBV4-1
J: TRBJ1-2
CDR3: CASSQERAANYGYTF
DNA: TGCGCCAGCAGCCAAGAGAGGGCCGCCAACTATGGCTACACCTTC

size: NA
D: NA
V: TRBV27
J: TRBJ2-1
CDR3: CASMGGGHNEQFF
DNA: TGTGCCAGCATGGGAGGGGGCCACAATGAGCAGTTCTTC

size: NA
D: TRBD1
V: TRBV7-9
J: TRBJ1-5
CDR3: CASSPGQGGQPQHF
DNA: TGTGCCAGCAGCCCCGGACAGGGCGGTCAGCCCCAGCATTTT

size: once
D: NA
V: TRBV4-1
J: TRBJ2-5
CDR3: CASSQEGETQYF
DNA: TGCGCCAGCAGCCAAGAAGGGGAGACCCAGTACTTC

size: NA
D: NA
V: TRBV25-1
J: TRBJ1-1
CDR3: CATQRALGAEAFF
DNA: TGTGCCACCCAGAGGGCCTTGGGAGCTGAAGCTTTCTTT

size: NA
D: TRBD2
V: TRBV7-9
J: TRBJ2-3
CDR3: CASGWTEREGTTDTQYF
DNA: TGTGCCAGCGGGTGGACGGAGCGGGAGGGCACCACAGATACGCAGTATTTT

size: NA
D: TRBD1
V: TRBV27
J: TRBJ2-7
CDR3: CASKQGDAYEQYF
DNA: TGTGCCAGTAAACAGGGGGACGCCTACGAGCAGTACTTC

size: NA
D: NA
V: TRBV14
J: TRBJ2-7
CDR3: CASSQGWGPRSEQYF
DNA: TGTGCCAGCAGCCAAGGGTGGGGGCCACGGAGCGAGCAGTACTTC

size: NA
D: TRBD2
V: TRBV5-6
J: TRBJ2-5
CDR3: CASSWTSQETQYF
DNA: TGTGCCAGCAGCTGGACTAGCCAAGAGACCCAGTACTTC

size: NA
D: TRBD2
V: TRBV5-6
J: TRBJ2-7
CDR3: CASASGKVDEQYF
DNA: TGTGCCAGTGCTAGCGGGAAAGTAGACGAGCAGTACTTC

size: NA
D: NA
V: TRBV27
J: TRBJ2-7
CDR3: CASSLSAFPYEQYF
DNA: TGTGCCAGCAGTTTATCCGCATTTCCCTACGAGCAGTACTTC

size: once
D: NA
V: TRBV15
J: TRBJ2-2
CDR3: CATSKDEVTGELFF
DNA: TGTGCCACCAGCAAGGACGAAGTCACCGGGGAGCTGTTTTTT

size: NA
D: TRBD2
V: TRBV6-5
J: TRBJ2-3
CDR3: CASSFSGQFLDTQYF
DNA: TGTGCCAGCAGTTTTAGCGGGCAGTTCCTAGATACGCAGTATTTT

size: NA
D: NA
V: TRBV30
J: TRBJ1-5
CDR3: CAWREQGSNQPQHF
DNA: TGTGCCTGGAGAGAACAGGGCAGCAATCAGCCCCAGCATTTT

size: NA
D: TRBD2
V: TRBV28
J: TRBJ2-1
CDR3: CASSAGLFWVGEQFF
DNA: TGTGCCAGCAGTGCGGGACTATTTTGGGTAGGGGAGCAGTTCTTC

size: NA
D: NA
V: TRBV27
J: TRBJ1-2
CDR3: CASSPRERRDGYTF
DNA: TGTGCCAGCAGTCCGAGAGAAAGACGGGATGGCTACACTTTC

size: NA
D: TRBD2
V: TRBV9
J: TRBJ2-7
CDR3: CASSPLAGVNEQYF
DNA: TGTGCCAGCAGCCCATTAGCGGGAGTAAACGAGCAGTACTTC

size: NA
D: NA
V: TRBV7-8
J: TRBJ2-7
CDR3: CASSFEPSYEQYF
DNA: TGTGCCAGCAGCTTTGAGCCCTCCTACGAGCAGTACTTC

size: NA
D: NA
V: TRBV5-4
J: TRBJ2-2
CDR3: CASSFVETPGELFF
DNA: TGTGCCAGCAGCTTTGTGGAAACTCCCGGGGAGCTGTTTTTT

size: NA
D: NA
V: TRBV6-5
J: TRBJ2-5
CDR3: CASSTLMGMWETQYF
DNA: TGTGCCAGCAGTACTCTAATGGGAATGTGGGAGACCCAGTACTTC

size: once
D: NA
V: TRBV2
J: TRBJ2-7
CDR3: CASSVGTPRDYEQYF
DNA: TGTGCCAGCAGTGTAGGTACACCGAGGGACTACGAGCAGTACTTC